The TCR beta chain under discussion was sequenced for a study of graft-versus-host responses after intestinal transplantation. As for the study in general: Induction using anti-thymocyte globulin, followed by tacrolimus and steroids for 2 to 4 years, was given to all recipients. Findings and caveats of the study: Investigators detected GvH clones in recipient marrow, with some emerging earlier in ileum or blood. Early declines in HvG clones that occurred post-transplant were associated with peak circulating GvH clone levels.

V dropped 0 bases and J dropped 5 bases, with 14 bases sitting between them. Per germline, CDR1 SGDLS and CDR2 YYNGEE. The CDR3 totals 15 residues. Assay: immunoSEQ multiplex PCR; the TCRdb copy retains only in-frame clones and omits some. The sample lists roughly 15,000 clones; 35% were seen once. The plating included around 200,000 irradiated, violet-dye-labeled stimulator cells together with around 200,000 CFSE-labeled responder cells. The chain combines TRBV9 with TRBJ1-1; no definite D call. Sequencing used alloreactive CD8+ T cells from a mixed lymphocyte reaction culture, obtained before intestinal transplant. Stated subset: CFSE-low proliferating T cells sorted from roughly six-day pre-transplant mixed lymphocyte reaction (GvH or HvG direction). This receptor was identified in a human patient who received an intestinal transplant. CDR3 region: CASSVGTAEGTEAFF. Here the CDR3 DNA reads TGTGCCAGCAGCGTAGGCACGGCTGAAGGGACTGAAGCTTTCTTT.